The 5 T cell receptor beta chains presented below share a single source sample, sequenced in a study of blood T cell repertoires in COVID-19. Here immunoSEQ multiplex PCR was the method, and the copy in TCRdb shows in-frame clones only, minus some. The sample contains some 70,000 clones, roughly 91% of which appear only once. Sequencing was done on a sample of PBMCs or T cells enriched from blood (not recorded which). The receptors stem from a woman in her forties who had recovered from COVID-19.

The chain couples TRBV4-1 to TRBJ1-2; maybe TRBD1 (6 bases). This CDR3 contains 15 residues. V lost 0 bases to trimming and J lost 4 bases, with 12 bases between them. Germline loops: CDR1 MGHRA, CDR2 YSYEKL. The CDR3 nucleotides read TGCGCCAGCAGCCAAGAGCCAACAGGGCCCTATGGCTACACCTTC. As protein: CASSQEPTGPYGYTF.

The V and J genes are TRBV2 and TRBJ1-4; D not resolved. Germline CDR1 is SNHLY and CDR2 is FYNNEI. The length of the CDR3 is 15 residues. V gave up 5 bases and J gave up 7 bases, with 17 bases separating them. The CDR3, as DNA: TGTGCCAGCAGTTCATCGGGGAGAGGGATTGAAAAACTGTTTTTT. This encodes CASSSSGRGIEKLFF.

Within the sample, this clone is large. The chain is built from TRBV15 and TRBJ1-2; the match to TRBD1 covers 7 bases. The CDR3 has 14 amino acids. Unmatched junction bases numbered 2, after V lost 1 base and J lost 3 bases. Germline CDR1 is LNHNV and CDR2 is YYDKDF (reference sequence). The CDR3 DNA reads TGTGCCACCAGCAGAGGACAGGGTGACTATGGCTACACCTTC. This translates into CATSRGQGDYGYTF.

This chain connects TRBV18 to TRBJ1-6, with unresolved D. Germline V lookup: CDR1 KGHSH, CDR2 LQKENI. This CDR3 is built from 15 residues. V was clipped by 2 bases and J by 7 bases, with 12 bases between them. The CDR3 DNA reads TGTGCCAGCTCACCATCAGCGGATAGGAATTCACCCCTCCACTTT. It codes for CASSPSADRNSPLHF.

V usage is TRBV10-1 and J usage is TRBJ2-1, with 7 bases identical to TRBD1. The germline gives CDR1 WNHNN, CDR2 SYGVQD (reference sequence). With 8 bases clipped from V and 5 bases from J, the junction kept 15 bases outside the gene matches. The CDR3 runs to 16 residues. CDR3 protein: CASQKETGLRDNEQFF. CDR3 coding DNA: TGCGCCAGCCAAAAAGAGACAGGGCTAAGGGACAATGAGCAGTTCTTC.